The 15 T cell receptor beta chains reported below all come from one sample, sequenced in a study of blood T cell repertoires in COVID-19. Sequencing was performed with immunoSEQ multiplex PCR; in TCRdb, only in-frame clones are kept and a portion is missing. The profile shows approximately 280,000 clones, 90% of them singletons. The sample taken for sequencing was PBMCs or T cells enriched from blood (not recorded which). The source of these receptors is a woman younger than 35 with acute COVID-19.

V and J are TRBV7-9 and TRBJ2-7, with D possibly TRBD2 on 6 matching bases. This CDR3 comprises 12 residues. The germline gives CDR1 SEHNR, CDR2 FQNEAQ (reference sequence). The V end lost 11 bases, the J end lost 3 bases, and 14 bases lay between the germline ends. The CDR3 loop reads CAGGGPLYEQYF. In DNA form, the CDR3 reads TGTGCCGGGGGAGGACCGCTCTACGAGCAGTACTTC.

This rearrangement joins TRBV7-2 to TRBJ2-7; 10 positions agree with TRBD2. Germline V gene data show CDR1 as SGHTA and CDR2 as FQGNSA. The V and J ends lost 5 bases and 2 bases, in that order; junction bases with no gene match: 3. This CDR3 has 14 amino acids. CDR3 residues: CASSVGTSAYEQYF. The CDR3 coding sequence is TGTGCCAGCAGCGTCGGGACTAGCGCCTACGAGCAGTACTTC.

The chain combines TRBV14 with TRBJ2-2; 7 nucleotides match TRBD2. There are 16 residues in the CDR3. Germline V gives CDR1 SGHDN, CDR2 FVKESK. Trimming cost V 0 bases and J 9 bases; bases outside gene matches: 10. CDR3 loop: CASSQDPTSVSRELFF. CDR3 DNA: TGTGCCAGCAGCCAAGATCCTACTAGCGTGTCCCGGGAGCTGTTTTTT. Using reference TRBV14 and TRBJ2-2 for the parts outside the CDR3, the full variable domain is EAGVTQFPSHSVIEKGQTVTLRCDPISGHDNLYWYRRVMGKEIKFLLHFVKESKQDESGMPNNRFLAERTGGTYSTLKVQPAELEDSGVYFCASSQDPTSVSRELFFGEGSRLTVL.

The V gene is TRBV5-1, the J gene TRBJ2-1; 9 bases map to TRBD2. The CDR3 consists of 14 residues. Germline V gene lookup returns CDR1 SGHRS and CDR2 YFSETQ. V shed 0 bases, J shed 7 bases, and the junction held 2 bases outside the gene matches. This chain's CDR3 is CASSLGTSVNEQFF. CDR3 coding DNA: TGCGCCAGCAGCTTGGGGACTAGCGTTAATGAGCAGTTCTTC.

This chain connects TRBV7-3 to TRBJ2-3, with a possible D match to TRBD1 (5 bases). From germline, CDR1 is SGHTA and CDR2 FQGTGA. The length of the CDR3 is 15 residues. Trimming stripped 0 bases from V and 2 bases from J, with 9 bases between. The CDR3 DNA is TGTGCCAGCAGCTTAACAGTGACAGTCACAGATACGCAGTATTTT. The encoded protein is CASSLTVTVTDTQYF.

The table lists this clone with a count of one. The V and J genes are TRBV6-6 and TRBJ2-7; D is ambiguous. The V and J ends lost 0 bases and 2 bases respectively, with 11 bases between them. Germline CDR1 and CDR2: MNHNY and SVGAGI (reference sequence). This CDR3 is built from 15 residues. Here the CDR3 DNA reads TGTGCCAGCAGTTACTCGGCCCAGGTCCCCTACGAGCAGTACTTC. Translation gives CASSYSAQVPYEQYF.

The rearrangement joins TRBV5-1 to TRBJ2-7; 10 bases are a match to TRBD2. This CDR3 contains 14 residues. After removal of 7 bases from V and 1 base from J, the junction contained 5 bases not matched to a gene. CDR1 and CDR2 (germline): SGHRS, YFSETQ. CDR3 nucleotide sequence: TGCGCCAGCGGGACTAGCGCCGGTTCCTACGAGCAGTACTTC. It encodes CASGTSAGSYEQYF.

This clone was detected only a few times. The gene calls are TRBV18 and TRBJ1-4; 7 nucleotides line up with TRBD1. The CDR3 is 14 amino acids. Germline lookup yields CDR1 KGHSH and CDR2 LQKENI. Unmatched junction bases numbered 6, after V lost 3 bases and J lost 8 bases. DNA of the CDR3: TGTGCCAGCTCACCGGGGACAGCCCTAGAAAAACTGTTTTTT. Translated, it gives CASSPGTALEKLFF.

The CDR3 DNA is TGTGCCAGCAGCTATAAAATGCTAGTTGAGGAGACCCAGTACTTC. It yields the protein CASSYKMLVEETQYF. This rearrangement joins TRBV14 to TRBJ2-5; D unclear. V lost 5 bases to trimming and J lost 5 bases, with 18 bases between them. The CDR3 contains 15 residues. Germline CDR1 is SGHDN and CDR2 is FVKESK.

This clone occurred a few times. The chain combines TRBV29-1 with TRBJ2-7, with TRBD2 matching over 7 bases. From germline, CDR1 is SQVTM and CDR2 ANQGSEA. The J segment lost 4 bases and the V segment lost 5 bases, leaving 2 bases of the junction unmatched. CDR3 length equals 11 residues. This CDR3 reads CSVSAGYEQYF. CDR3 sequence (DNA): TGCAGCGTTTCAGCGGGGTACGAGCAGTACTTC.

This sequence joins TRBV7-2 and TRBJ2-1; 10 positions agree with TRBD2. This CDR3 is built from 14 residues. V lost 5 bases and J lost 5; bases outside the gene matches: 3. Per germline, CDR1 SGHTA and CDR2 FQGNSA. As DNA, the CDR3 is TGTGCCAGCAGCGCAGGACTAGCGGACAATGAGCAGTTCTTC. Translated: CASSAGLADNEQFF.

This chain joins TRBV19 and TRBJ2-7; 11 nucleotides line up with TRBD2. CDR3 length: 15 residues. Germline V gene lookup returns CDR1 LNHDA and CDR2 SQIVND (reference sequence). With 3 bases clipped from V and 3 bases from J, the junction kept 4 bases outside the gene matches. The chain's CDR3 is CASSITSGSFYEQYF. CDR3 in DNA: TGTGCCAGTAGTATCACTAGCGGGAGTTTCTACGAGCAGTACTTC.

The genes are TRBV28 and TRBJ2-5, with a weak D call TRBD1 (6 bases). With 5 bases removed from V and 4 bases from J, the gap between germline ends came to 11 bases. The CDR3 is 13 amino acids. Germline assignment: CDR1 MDHEN and CDR2 SYDVKM. The CDR3: CASSPQGRETQYF. The CDR3 coding sequence is TGTGCCAGCAGTCCCCAGGGGCGAGAGACCCAGTACTTC.

This chain uses TRBV28 with TRBJ1-1; D is uncertain. The CDR3 has 12 amino acids. Germline-derived CDR1 and CDR2 are MDHEN and SYDVKM. V was clipped by 4 bases and J by 3 bases, with 6 bases between them. The CDR3 here is CASSSGYTEAFF. In DNA, the CDR3 is TGTGCCAGCAGTTCCGGGTACACTGAAGCTTTCTTT.

V is TRBV5-1 and J is TRBJ2-2; D ambiguous. The ends were cut back, 6 bases at V and 1 base at J, with 4 bases in the middle. CDR3 length: 12 amino acids. Germline lookup yields CDR1 SGHRS and CDR2 YFSETQ. The chain's CDR3 is CASKRNTGELFF. The CDR3 DNA is TGCGCCAGCAAGAGGAACACCGGGGAGCTGTTTTTT.